Shown below are 17 T cell receptor beta chains from a single sample sequenced in a study of T cell responses to AZD1222 COVID-19 vaccine. Repertoires were generated with immunoSEQ multiplex PCR, while TCRdb's copy carries only in-frame clones and drops some. This table has 65,000 to 95,000 clones, 90% to 95% appearing once. The sequencing here drew on peripheral blood, taken on day 0 of MenACWY control vaccination. The receptors were sampled from an adult in good health.

The J gene is TRBJ1-6, the V gene TRBV20-1; possible D gene TRBD1, 5 bases. V gave up 3 bases and J gave up 5 bases, with 23 bases separating them. The CDR3 has 18 amino acids. Germline V gene data show CDR1 as DFQATT and CDR2 as SNEGSKA (reference sequence). Here the CDR3 DNA reads TGCAGTGCTAGTTCCCCTATTAGGTCAGGGTTAGATAATTCACCCCTCCACTTT. Amino acids: CSASSPIRSGLDNSPLHF.

The chain couples TRBV28 to TRBJ2-1; TRBD1 aligns across 7 bases. V lost 5 bases to trimming and J lost 0 bases; unmatched junction nucleotides: 4. Germline-derived CDR1 and CDR2 are MDHEN and SYDVKM. This CDR3 region has 15 residues. As DNA, the CDR3 is TGTGCCAGCAGTCCAGGGACAGACTCCTACAATGAGCAGTTCTTC. Protein sequence: CASSPGTDSYNEQFF.

V is TRBV28 and J is TRBJ1-3; D is ambiguous. V lost 6 bases to trimming and J lost 1 base, with 13 bases between them. The CDR3 is 15 residues long. Germline V CDR1 and CDR2: MDHEN, SYDVKM. The DNA of the CDR3 is TGTGCCAGCAGCCACACAACGCTGTCTGGAAACACCATATATTTT. This gives the protein CASSHTTLSGNTIYF.

This chain joins TRBV7-6 and TRBJ2-5; D possibly corresponds to TRBD2 (5 bases). The CDR3 loop spans 14 amino acids. Germline CDR1 reads SGHVS; CDR2 reads FNYEAQ. V shed 5 bases and J shed 2 bases, with 12 bases lying between them. The CDR3 sequence: CASSPRLLQETQYF. CDR3 coding DNA: TGTGCCAGCAGCCCACGACTACTACAAGAGACCCAGTACTTC.

The chain couples TRBV5-8 to TRBJ2-6, with a possible D match to TRBD1 (6 bases). The CDR3 is 19 residues long. Looked up from germline, CDR1 is SGHTS and CDR2 is YDEGEE. Trimming cost V 1 base and J 1 base, with 18 bases left between them. The CDR3 spells CASSLLGHTGSSGANVLTF. CDR3 in DNA: TGTGCCAGCAGCTTGCTGGGACACACCGGATCATCTGGGGCCAACGTCCTGACTTTC. The entire variable domain, with the rest obtained from reference TRBV5-8 and TRBJ2-6, is as follows: EAGVTQSPTHLIKTRGQQATLRCSPISGHTSVYWYQQALGLGLQFLLWYDEGEERNRGNFPPRFSGRQFPNYSSELNVNALELEDSALYLCASSLLGHTGSSGANVLTFGAGSRLTVL.

This chain joins TRBV14 and TRBJ1-1; 10 nucleotides line up with TRBD1. V trimming: 4 bases; J trimming: 4 bases; junction bases outside the gene matches: 6. From germline, CDR1 is SGHDN and CDR2 FVKESK. The CDR3 extends over 15 amino acids. The CDR3 coding sequence is TGTGCCAGCAGCCGACGGACAGGGGGGTTCACTGAAGCTTTCTTT. Protein sequence: CASSRRTGGFTEAFF.

The rearrangement links TRBV6-2 or TRBV6-3 to TRBJ2-1; 8 bases map to TRBD2. Germline CDR1 is MNHEY and CDR2 is SVGEGT. V shed 2 bases, J shed 4 bases, and the junction held 13 bases outside the gene matches. The CDR3 length is 18 residues. The CDR3 loop is CASSYQPNLAGGYNEQFF. Here the CDR3 DNA reads TGTGCCAGCAGTTACCAACCCAACCTCGCGGGGGGATACAATGAGCAGTTCTTC.

This chain joins TRBV19 and TRBJ1-6; TRBD1 is a possible D gene (6 bases). V was shortened by 5 bases and J by 9 bases, with 14 bases between the two germline ends. CDR1 and CDR2 from the germline V gene are LNHDA and SQIVND (reference sequence). This CDR3 region has 14 residues. This CDR3 is CASSLQGRVSPLHF. In DNA, the CDR3 is TGTGCCAGTAGTTTACAGGGACGCGTTTCACCCCTCCACTTT.

Only one count was recorded for this clone. The chain uses TRBV2 and TRBJ1-5; D is ambiguous. V shed 5 bases and J shed 5 bases, with 10 bases lying between them. Germline loops: CDR1 SNHLY, CDR2 FYNNEI. This CDR3 contains 13 residues. Written as DNA, the CDR3 is TGTGCCAGCAGTCCCAACGGGGATCAGCCCCAGCATTTT. Translation gives CASSPNGDQPQHF. Looking up the rest from reference TRBV2 and TRBJ1-5 gives the full variable domain: EPEVTQTPSHQVTQMGQEVILRCVPISNHLYFYWYRQILGQKVEFLVSFYNNEISEKSEIFDDQFSVERPDGSNFTLKIRSTKLEDSAMYFCASSPNGDQPQHFGDGTRLSIL.

The chain joins TRBV7-2 to TRBJ2-7; no reliable D call. Deletions cut 5 bases from V and 3 bases from J, with 5 bases between. The CDR3 is 11 amino acids. Germline CDR1 is SGHTA and CDR2 is FQGNSA. CDR3 region: CASSLLYEQYF. CDR3 sequence (DNA): TGTGCCAGCAGCCTACTCTACGAGCAGTACTTC.

This clone has a single count. The rearrangement uses TRBV7-2 and TRBJ1-6; 10 bases agree with TRBD1. This CDR3 comprises 17 residues. CDR1 is SGHTA, CDR2 FQGNSA, per germline. With 5 bases clipped from V and 1 base from J, the junction kept 5 bases outside the gene matches. The CDR3 loop is CASSTRQGASYNSPLHF. In DNA form, the CDR3 reads TGTGCCAGCAGCACCCGACAGGGGGCATCCTATAATTCACCCCTCCACTTT. Looking up the rest from reference TRBV7-2 and TRBJ1-6 gives the full variable domain: GAGVSQSPSNKVTEKGKDVELRCDPISGHTALYWYRQSLGQGLEFLIYFQGNSAPDKSGLPSDRFSAERTGGSVSTLTIQRTQQEDSAVYLCASSTRQGASYNSPLHFGNGTRLTVT.

The rearrangement joins TRBV28 to TRBJ1-2; D is uncertain. V lost 0 bases to trimming and J lost 8 bases, with 7 bases between them. Germline values: CDR1 MDHEN, CDR2 SYDVKM. CDR3 size: 12 residues. CDR3 region: CASSLWGVGYTF. CDR3 DNA: TGTGCCAGCAGTTTATGGGGAGTCGGCTACACCTTC.

The rearrangement uses TRBV7-2 and TRBJ2-5, with TRBD2 as a possible D gene (6 bases). The V end lost 5 bases, the J end lost 7 bases, and 17 bases lay between the germline ends. Germline CDR1 is SGHTA and CDR2 is FQGNSA. The CDR3 consists of 14 residues. This CDR3 reads CASSPGDGLRTQYF. DNA of the CDR3: TGTGCCAGCAGCCCGGGGGACGGACTACGGACCCAGTACTTC.

The V call is TRBV5-5, the J call TRBJ1-1, with D possibly TRBD1 on 6 matching bases. The CDR3 consists of 16 residues. Trimming took off 4 bases at V and 0 bases at J, with 16 bases between the two ends. Germline V CDR1 and CDR2: SGHKS, YYEKEE (reference sequence). CDR3 nucleotide sequence: TGTGCCAGCAGCCATCGACCGGACAGTATGAACACTGAAGCTTTCTTT. Its translation is CASSHRPDSMNTEAFF.

CDR3 region: CASQGWGTETQYF. DNA of the CDR3: TGTGCCAGCCAGGGGTGGGGTACAGAGACCCAGTACTTC. The rearrangement uses TRBV28 and TRBJ2-5; D may be TRBD1 (6 bases). Trimming cost V 8 bases and J 4 bases, with 14 bases left between them. Germline V CDR1 and CDR2: MDHEN, SYDVKM. CDR3 length equals 13 residues.

With regard to this clone: This CDR3 is also generated by other DNA sequences in the sample. The chain is built from TRBV28 and TRBJ1-3; 9 nucleotides agree with TRBD1. Losses at the gene ends were 5 bases for V and 3 bases for J; bases not matched to a gene: 8. CDR1 is MDHEN and CDR2 is SYDVKM in the germline V gene. The CDR3 loop spans 16 amino acids. The CDR3 DNA follows: TGTGCCAGCAGTCTGGGACAGGGTGCAAGTGGAAACACCATATATTTT. Protein: CASSLGQGASGNTIYF.

The chain carries TRBV19 and TRBJ1-3, with D hard to call. This CDR3 has 14 amino acids. Germline loops: CDR1 LNHDA, CDR2 SQIVND (reference sequence). V lost 3 bases to trimming and J lost 0 bases, with 6 bases between them. CDR3 residues: CASSMRNSGNTIYF. CDR3 DNA sequence: TGTGCCAGTAGTATGCGGAACTCTGGAAACACCATATATTTT.